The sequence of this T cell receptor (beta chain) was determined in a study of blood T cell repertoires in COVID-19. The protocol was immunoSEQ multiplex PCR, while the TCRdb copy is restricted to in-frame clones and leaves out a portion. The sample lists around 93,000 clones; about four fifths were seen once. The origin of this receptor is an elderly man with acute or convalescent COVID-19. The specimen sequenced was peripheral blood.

CDR3 loop: CASSRTGTSYYEQYF. CDR3 sequence (DNA): TGTGCCAGCAGCCGGACTGGGACTTCGTACTACGAGCAGTACTTC. V usage is TRBV3-1 (or the pseudogene TRBV3-2) and J usage is TRBJ2-7; perhaps TRBD2 as D (6 bases). Trimming removed 4 bases at V and 3 bases at J, with 16 bases between. The CDR3 loop spans 15 amino acids. Germline V lookup: CDR1 LGHDT, CDR2 YNNKEL (reference sequence).